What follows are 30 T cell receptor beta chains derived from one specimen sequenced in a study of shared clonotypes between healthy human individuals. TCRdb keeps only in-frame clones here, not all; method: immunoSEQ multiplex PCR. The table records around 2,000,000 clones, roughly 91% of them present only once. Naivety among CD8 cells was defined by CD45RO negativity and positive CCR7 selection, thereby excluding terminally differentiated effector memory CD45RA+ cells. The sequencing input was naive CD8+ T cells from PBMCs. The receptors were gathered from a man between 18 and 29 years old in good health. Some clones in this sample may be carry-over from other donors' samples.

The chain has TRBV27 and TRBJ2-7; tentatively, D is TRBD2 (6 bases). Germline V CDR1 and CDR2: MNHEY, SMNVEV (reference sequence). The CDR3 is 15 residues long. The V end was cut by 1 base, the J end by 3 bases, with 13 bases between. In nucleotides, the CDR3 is TGTGCCAGCAGTTTATTTTCCGGGAGAGTCTACGAGCAGTACTTC. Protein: CASSLFSGRVYEQYF.

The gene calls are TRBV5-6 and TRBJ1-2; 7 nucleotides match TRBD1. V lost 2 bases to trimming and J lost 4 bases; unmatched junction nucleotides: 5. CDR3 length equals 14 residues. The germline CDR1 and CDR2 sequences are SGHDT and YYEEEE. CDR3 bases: TGTGCCAGCAGCTTTCCGGGACAGAGCTATGGCTACACCTTC. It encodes CASSFPGQSYGYTF.

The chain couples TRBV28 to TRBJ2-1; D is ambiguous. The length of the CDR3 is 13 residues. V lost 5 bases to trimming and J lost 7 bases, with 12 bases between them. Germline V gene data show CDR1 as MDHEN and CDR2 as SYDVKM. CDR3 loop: CASSLSPANEQFF. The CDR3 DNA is TGTGCCAGCAGTCTCTCCCCGGCTAATGAGCAGTTCTTC.

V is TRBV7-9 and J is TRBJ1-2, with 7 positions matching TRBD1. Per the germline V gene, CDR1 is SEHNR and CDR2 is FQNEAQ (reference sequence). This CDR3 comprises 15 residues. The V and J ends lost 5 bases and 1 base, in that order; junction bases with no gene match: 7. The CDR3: CASSGRDRDNYGYTF. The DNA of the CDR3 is TGTGCCAGCAGCGGCCGGGACAGAGATAACTATGGCTACACCTTC.

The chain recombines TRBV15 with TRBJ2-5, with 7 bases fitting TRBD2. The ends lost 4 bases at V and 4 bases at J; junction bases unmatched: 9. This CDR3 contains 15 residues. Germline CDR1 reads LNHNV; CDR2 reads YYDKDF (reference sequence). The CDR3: CATSIFRGERETQYF. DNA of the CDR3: TGTGCCACCAGCATCTTCCGGGGGGAGAGAGAGACCCAGTACTTC.

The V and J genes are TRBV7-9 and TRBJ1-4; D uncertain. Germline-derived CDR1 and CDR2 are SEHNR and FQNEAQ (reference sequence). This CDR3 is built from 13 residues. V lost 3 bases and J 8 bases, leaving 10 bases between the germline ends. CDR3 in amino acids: CASSFPGGEKLFF. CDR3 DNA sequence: TGTGCCAGCAGCTTTCCGGGTGGGGAAAAACTGTTTTTT.

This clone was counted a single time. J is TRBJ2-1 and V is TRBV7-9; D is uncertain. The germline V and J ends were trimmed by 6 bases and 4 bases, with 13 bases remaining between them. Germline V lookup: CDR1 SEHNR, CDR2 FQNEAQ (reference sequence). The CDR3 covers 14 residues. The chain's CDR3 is CASRDPGLYNEQFF. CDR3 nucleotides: TGTGCCAGCAGAGACCCTGGGCTTTACAATGAGCAGTTCTTC.

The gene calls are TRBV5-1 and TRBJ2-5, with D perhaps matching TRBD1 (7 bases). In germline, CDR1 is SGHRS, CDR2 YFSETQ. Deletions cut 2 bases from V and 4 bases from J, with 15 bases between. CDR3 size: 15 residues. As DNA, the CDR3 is TGCGCCAGCAGCTTCAGGGGGGTTGAGGGAGAGACCCAGTACTTC. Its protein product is CASSFRGVEGETQYF. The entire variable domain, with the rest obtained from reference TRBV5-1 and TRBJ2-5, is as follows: KAGVTQTPRYLIKTRGQQVTLSCSPISGHRSVSWYQQTPGQGLQFLFEYFSETQRNKGNFPGRFSGRQFSNSRSEMNVSTLELGDSALYLCASSFRGVEGETQYFGPGTRLLVL.

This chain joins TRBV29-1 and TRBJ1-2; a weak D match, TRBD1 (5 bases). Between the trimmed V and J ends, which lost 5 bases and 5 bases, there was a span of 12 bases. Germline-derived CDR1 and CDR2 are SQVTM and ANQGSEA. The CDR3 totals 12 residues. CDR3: CSVLGQVYGYTF. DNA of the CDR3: TGCAGCGTTCTAGGACAAGTTTATGGCTACACCTTC.

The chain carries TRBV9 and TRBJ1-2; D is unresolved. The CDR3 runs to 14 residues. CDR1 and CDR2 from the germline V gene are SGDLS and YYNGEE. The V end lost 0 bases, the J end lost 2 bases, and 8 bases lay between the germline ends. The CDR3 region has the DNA TGTGCCAGCAGCGTAGACAGTCTAAACTATGGCTACACCTTC. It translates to CASSVDSLNYGYTF.

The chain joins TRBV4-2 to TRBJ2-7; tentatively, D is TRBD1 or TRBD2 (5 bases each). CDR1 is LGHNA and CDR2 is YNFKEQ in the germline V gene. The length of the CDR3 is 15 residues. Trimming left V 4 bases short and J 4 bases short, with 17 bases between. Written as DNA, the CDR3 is TGTGCCAGCAGCCTACGTGGGGGAAGTTTATACGAGCAGTACTTC. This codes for CASSLRGGSLYEQYF.

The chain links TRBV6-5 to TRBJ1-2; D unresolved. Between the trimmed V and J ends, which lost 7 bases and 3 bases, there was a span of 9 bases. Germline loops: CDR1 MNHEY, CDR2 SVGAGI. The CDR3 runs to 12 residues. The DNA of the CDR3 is TGTGCCAGCACTGAGGCGGACTATGGCTACACCTTC. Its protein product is CASTEADYGYTF.

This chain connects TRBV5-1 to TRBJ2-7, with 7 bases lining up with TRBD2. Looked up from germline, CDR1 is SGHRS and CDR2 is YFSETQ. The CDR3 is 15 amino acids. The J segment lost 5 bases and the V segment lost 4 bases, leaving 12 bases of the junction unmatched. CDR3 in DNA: TGCGCCAGCAGCCCCACCCGGGGCAGCGGGGACGAGCAGTACTTC. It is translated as CASSPTRGSGDEQYF.

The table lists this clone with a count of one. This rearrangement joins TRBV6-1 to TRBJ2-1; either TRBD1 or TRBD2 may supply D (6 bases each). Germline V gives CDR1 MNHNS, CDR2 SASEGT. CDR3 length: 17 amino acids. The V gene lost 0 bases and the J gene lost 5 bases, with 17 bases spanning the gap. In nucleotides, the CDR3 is TGTGCCAGCAGTGAAGCGGTTTTTCTCCGGGGGCACAATGAGCAGTTCTTC. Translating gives CASSEAVFLRGHNEQFF.

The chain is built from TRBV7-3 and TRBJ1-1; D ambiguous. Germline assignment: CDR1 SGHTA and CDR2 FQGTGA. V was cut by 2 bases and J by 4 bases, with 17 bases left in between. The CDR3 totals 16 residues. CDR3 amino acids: CASSLGPVRQVTEAFF. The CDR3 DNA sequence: TGTGCCAGCAGCTTAGGTCCCGTCAGGCAGGTCACTGAAGCTTTCTTT.

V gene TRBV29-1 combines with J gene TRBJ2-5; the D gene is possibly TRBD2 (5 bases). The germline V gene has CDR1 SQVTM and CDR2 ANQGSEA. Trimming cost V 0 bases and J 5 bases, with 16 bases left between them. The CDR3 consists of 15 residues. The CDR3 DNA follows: TGCAGCGTTGAAGATCCGTACTTAGCGAGGGAGACCCAGTACTTC. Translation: CSVEDPYLARETQYF.

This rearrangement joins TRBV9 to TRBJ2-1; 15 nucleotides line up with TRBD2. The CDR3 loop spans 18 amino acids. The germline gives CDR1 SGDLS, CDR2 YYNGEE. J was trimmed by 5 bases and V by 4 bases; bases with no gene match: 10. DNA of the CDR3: TGTGCCAGCAGCTTAAGATCCGGACTAGCGGGAGGGAACAATGAGCAGTTCTTC. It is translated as CASSLRSGLAGGNNEQFF.

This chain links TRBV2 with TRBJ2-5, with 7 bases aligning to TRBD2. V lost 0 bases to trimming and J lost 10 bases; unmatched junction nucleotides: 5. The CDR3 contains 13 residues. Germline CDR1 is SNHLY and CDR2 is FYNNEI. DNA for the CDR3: TGTGCCAGCAGTGAAGCGAGCTGGGGGGGCCAGTACTTC. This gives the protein CASSEASWGGQYF.

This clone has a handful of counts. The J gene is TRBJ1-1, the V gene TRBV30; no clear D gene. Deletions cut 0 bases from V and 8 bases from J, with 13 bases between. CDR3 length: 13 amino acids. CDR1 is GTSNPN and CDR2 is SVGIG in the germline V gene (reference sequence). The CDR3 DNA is TGTGCCTGGAGTGTATTAGGCAGCCAAGAAGCTTTCTTT. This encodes CAWSVLGSQEAFF. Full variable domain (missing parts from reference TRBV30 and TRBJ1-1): SQTIHQWPATLVQPVGSPLSLECTVEGTSNPNLYWYRQAAGRGLQLLFYSVGIGQISSEVPQNLSASRPQDRQFILSSKKLLLSDSGFYLCAWSVLGSQEAFFGQGTRLTVV.

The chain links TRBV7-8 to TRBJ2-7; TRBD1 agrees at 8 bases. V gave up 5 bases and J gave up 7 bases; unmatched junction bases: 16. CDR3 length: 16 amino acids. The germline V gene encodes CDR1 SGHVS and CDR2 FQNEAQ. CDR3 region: CASSLLGGQGAGEQYF. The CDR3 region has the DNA TGTGCCAGCAGCCTTCTGGGCGGTCAGGGGGCCGGGGAGCAGTACTTC.

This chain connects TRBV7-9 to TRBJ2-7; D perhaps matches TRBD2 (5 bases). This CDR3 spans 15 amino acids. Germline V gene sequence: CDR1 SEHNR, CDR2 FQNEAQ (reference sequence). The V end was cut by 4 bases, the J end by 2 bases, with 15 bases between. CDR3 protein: CASSSRLPGPYEQYF. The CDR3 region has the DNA TGTGCCAGCAGCTCTCGACTACCCGGACCCTACGAGCAGTACTTC.

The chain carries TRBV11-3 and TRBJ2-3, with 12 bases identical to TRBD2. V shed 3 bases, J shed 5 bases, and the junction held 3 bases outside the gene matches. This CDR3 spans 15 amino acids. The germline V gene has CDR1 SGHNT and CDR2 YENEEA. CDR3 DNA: TGTGCCAGCAGCTTGACTAGCGGGAGTGGAGATACGCAGTATTTT. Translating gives CASSLTSGSGDTQYF.

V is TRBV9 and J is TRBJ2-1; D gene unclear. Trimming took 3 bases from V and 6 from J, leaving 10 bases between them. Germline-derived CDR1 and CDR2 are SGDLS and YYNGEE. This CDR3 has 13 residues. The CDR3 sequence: CASSDMSANEQFF. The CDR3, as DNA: TGTGCCAGCAGCGATATGTCGGCCAATGAGCAGTTCTTC.

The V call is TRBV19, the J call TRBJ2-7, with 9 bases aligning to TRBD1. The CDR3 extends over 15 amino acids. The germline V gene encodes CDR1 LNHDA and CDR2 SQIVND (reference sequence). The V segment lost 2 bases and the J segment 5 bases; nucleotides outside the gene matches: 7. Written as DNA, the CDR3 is TGTGCCAGTAGTATAACCGGGACAGGGTACGACGAGCAGTACTTC. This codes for CASSITGTGYDEQYF.

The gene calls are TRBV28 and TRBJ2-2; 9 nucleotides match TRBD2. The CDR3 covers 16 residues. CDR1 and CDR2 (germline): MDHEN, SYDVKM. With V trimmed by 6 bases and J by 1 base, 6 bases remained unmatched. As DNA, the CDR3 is TGTGCCAGCAGGGAACGACTAGCGGAGAACACCGGGGAGCTGTTTTTT. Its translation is CASRERLAENTGELFF.

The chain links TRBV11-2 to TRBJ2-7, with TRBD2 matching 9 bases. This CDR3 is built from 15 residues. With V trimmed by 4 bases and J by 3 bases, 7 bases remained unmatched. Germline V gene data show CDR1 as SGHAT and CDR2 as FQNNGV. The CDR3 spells CASSSSAGGLYEQYF. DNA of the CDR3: TGTGCCAGCAGCTCGAGCGCGGGAGGGCTCTACGAGCAGTACTTC.

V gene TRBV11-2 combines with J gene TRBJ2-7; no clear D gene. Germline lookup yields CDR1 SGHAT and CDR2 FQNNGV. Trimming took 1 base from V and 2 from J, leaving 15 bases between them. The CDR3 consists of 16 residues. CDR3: CASSLANVARTYEQYF. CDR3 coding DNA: TGTGCCAGCAGCTTAGCCAACGTAGCCCGCACCTACGAGCAGTACTTC.

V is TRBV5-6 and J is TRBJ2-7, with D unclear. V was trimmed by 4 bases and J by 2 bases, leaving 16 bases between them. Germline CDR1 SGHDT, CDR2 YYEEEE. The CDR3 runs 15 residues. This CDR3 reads CASSAEPDGPYEQYF. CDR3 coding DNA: TGTGCCAGCAGCGCCGAACCCGACGGACCCTACGAGCAGTACTTC.

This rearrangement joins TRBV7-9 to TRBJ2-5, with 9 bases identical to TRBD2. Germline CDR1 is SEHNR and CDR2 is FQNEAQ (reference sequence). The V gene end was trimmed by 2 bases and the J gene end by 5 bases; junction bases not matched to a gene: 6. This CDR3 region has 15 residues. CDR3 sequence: CASSLISGLAETQYF. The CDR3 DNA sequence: TGTGCCAGCAGCTTAATTTCGGGACTAGCCGAGACCCAGTACTTC.

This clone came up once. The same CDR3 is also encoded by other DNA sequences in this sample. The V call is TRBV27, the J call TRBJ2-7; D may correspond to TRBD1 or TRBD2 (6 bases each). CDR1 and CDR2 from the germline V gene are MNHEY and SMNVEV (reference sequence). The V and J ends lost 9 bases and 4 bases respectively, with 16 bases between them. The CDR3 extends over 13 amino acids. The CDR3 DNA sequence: TGTGCCAGTAGTCCCGGGGGCGCTTACGAGCAGTACTTC. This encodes CASSPGGAYEQYF.